Shown below are 26 T cell receptor beta chains from a single sample sequenced in a study of blood T cell repertoires in COVID-19. Clones were read by immunoSEQ multiplex PCR, and TCRdb kept only the in-frame ones, dropping some. The table shows a few hundred thousand clones, with approximately 82% occurring only once. The sample taken for sequencing was peripheral blood. These receptors all come from a man in his fifties with active or convalescent COVID-19.

The chain uses TRBV24-1 and TRBJ2-1, with 9 positions matching TRBD1. This CDR3 is 18 amino acids long. Germline V CDR1 and CDR2: KGHDR, SFDVKD. V was clipped by 2 bases and J by 2 bases; unmatched bases: 9. CDR3 region: CATSDSSNRGPPYNEQFF. CDR3 DNA sequence: TGTGCCACCAGTGATTCCTCGAACAGGGGGCCGCCCTACAATGAGCAGTTCTTC.

This chain uses TRBV18 with TRBJ2-5, with D possibly being TRBD1 (6 bases). From germline, CDR1 is KGHSH and CDR2 LQKENI. V lost 4 bases, J lost 2 bases, and 11 bases lay in between. This CDR3 has 14 residues. The CDR3 bases are TGTGCCAGCTCACTACGACAGGAGCAAGAGACCCAGTACTTC. Protein sequence: CASSLRQEQETQYF.

This chain joins TRBV7-2 and TRBJ1-6, with TRBD1 matching 8 bases. The CDR3 runs to 16 residues. Unmatched junction bases numbered 4, after V lost 3 bases and J lost 3 bases. Germline loops: CDR1 SGHTA, CDR2 FQGNSA. The CDR3 protein is CASSFRTGNYNSPLHF. CDR3 nucleotide sequence: TGTGCCAGCAGCTTTCGGACAGGGAACTATAATTCACCCCTCCACTTT.

The gene calls are TRBV6-2 or TRBV6-3 and TRBJ1-1; possible D gene TRBD1, 5 bases. The CDR3 consists of 15 residues. The germline V gene encodes CDR1 MNHEY and CDR2 SVGEGT. Trimming took 3 bases from V and 5 from J, leaving 16 bases between them. The CDR3 region is CASSYQTLEGTEAFF. The CDR3, as DNA: TGTGCCAGCAGTTATCAGACCTTGGAGGGGACTGAAGCTTTCTTT.

The chain couples TRBV19 to TRBJ1-5; 8 positions agree with TRBD1. J gave up 7 bases and V 5 bases, and 13 bases lay outside the gene matches. CDR1 and CDR2 from the germline V gene are LNHDA and SQIVND (reference sequence). CDR3 length: 16 residues. CDR3 sequence: CASSVVVGQGEQPQHF. CDR3 nucleotides: TGTGCCAGTAGTGTCGTTGTTGGACAGGGTGAACAGCCCCAGCATTTT.

The chain is built from TRBV7-9 and TRBJ1-2, with D perhaps TRBD1 (5 bases). This CDR3 comprises 14 residues. Trimming left V 2 bases short and J 6 bases short, with 13 bases between. Germline assignment: CDR1 SEHNR and CDR2 FQNEAQ (reference sequence). CDR3 protein: CASSLRLAGDGYTF. For the CDR3, the DNA is TGTGCCAGCAGCTTAAGGTTGGCGGGGGATGGCTACACCTTC.

Turning to this clone: Other DNA sequences in the same sample also yield this CDR3. The rearrangement uses TRBV19 and TRBJ1-6; D not resolved. The CDR3 is 15 residues long. Germline V gene lookup returns CDR1 LNHDA and CDR2 SQIVND (reference sequence). Trimming removed 5 bases from V and 0 bases from J, with 8 bases in between. The chain's CDR3 is CASSPKSSYNSPLHF. Here the CDR3 DNA reads TGTGCCAGTAGTCCAAAGAGCTCCTATAATTCACCCCTCCACTTT. The entire variable domain, with the rest obtained from reference TRBV19 and TRBJ1-6, is as follows: DGGITQSPKYLFRKEGQNVTLSCEQNLNHDAMYWYRQDPGQGLRLIYYSQIVNDFQKGDIAEGYSVSREKKESFPLTVTSAQKNPTAFYLCASSPKSSYNSPLHFGNGTRLTVT.

The chain combines TRBV2 with TRBJ2-7, with TRBD1 matching over 7 bases. The CDR3 runs to 15 residues. V dropped 6 bases and J dropped 1; count of bases not matched to a gene: 9. Per the germline V gene, CDR1 is SNHLY and CDR2 is FYNNEI. The CDR3, as DNA: TGTGCCAGCAGGGCCGGTTCCAGGGGGTCCTACGAGCAGTACTTC. Translating gives CASRAGSRGSYEQYF.

This sequence joins TRBV23-1 and TRBJ2-1; 11 nucleotides agree with TRBD2. TRBV23-1 is an open reading frame whose function is uncertain. CDR3 length: 20 amino acids. Losses at the gene ends were 0 bases for V and 4 bases for J; bases not matched to a gene: 14. The CDR3 spells CASSQSRRTSGFPFYNEQFF. The CDR3 DNA is TGCGCCAGCAGTCAATCGAGGAGGACTAGCGGGTTCCCCTTTTACAATGAGCAGTTCTTC.

The V and J genes are TRBV6-2 or TRBV6-3 and TRBJ1-1; the match to TRBD1 covers 12 bases. This CDR3 comprises 16 residues. Germline CDR1 is MNHEY and CDR2 is SVGEGT. V dropped 2 bases and J dropped 11; count of bases not matched to a gene: 12. CDR3: CASSYGTGTGGEGAFF. CDR3 in DNA: TGTGCCAGCAGTTACGGGACCGGGACAGGGGGCGAGGGTGCTTTCTTT.

This chain joins TRBV28 and TRBJ1-5, with D possibly being TRBD1 (5 bases). CDR1 and CDR2 from the germline V gene are MDHEN and SYDVKM. Deletions cut 6 bases from V and 4 bases from J, with 22 bases between. The CDR3 is 17 amino acids. CDR3 DNA: TGTGCCAGCAGCCCCGTGGGTGGGGGGGTAGGGAATCAGCCCCAGCATTTT. This codes for CASSPVGGGVGNQPQHF.

This clone was recorded once. This sequence joins TRBV28 and TRBJ1-1; possible D gene TRBD1, 6 bases. Germline CDR1 and CDR2: MDHEN and SYDVKM. The CDR3 is made up of 15 amino acids. The V and J ends lost 6 bases and 1 base respectively, with 15 bases between them. The CDR3 here is CASRTRQVRNTEAFF. CDR3 coding DNA: TGTGCCAGCAGGACCCGACAGGTCCGGAACACTGAAGCTTTCTTT. Together with reference TRBV28 and TRBJ1-1, the CDR3 gives the full variable domain: DVKVTQSSRYLVKRTGEKVFLECVQDMDHENMFWYRQDPGLGLRLIYFSYDVKMKEKGDIPEGYSVSREKKERFSLILESASTNQTSMYLCASRTRQVRNTEAFFGQGTRLTVV.

This clone appeared once. The chain has TRBV7-2 and TRBJ2-7; TRBD1 matches at 11 bases. V was pared by 2 bases and J by 7 bases, with 10 bases of the junction left unmatched. The germline V gene encodes CDR1 SGHTA and CDR2 FQGNSA. The CDR3 runs to 16 residues. This CDR3 is CASSLTGTGGNKEQYF. The CDR3 region has the DNA TGTGCCAGCAGCTTAACCGGGACAGGGGGGAATAAAGAGCAGTACTTC.

This clone has a single count. This chain links TRBV7-2 with TRBJ2-3; D is perhaps TRBD1 (5 bases). From germline, CDR1 is SGHTA and CDR2 FQGNSA. CDR3 length equals 13 residues. V was pared by 4 bases and J by 6 bases, with 11 bases between. The DNA of the CDR3 is TGTGCCAGCAGCTCCGGCAGGGCGGATACGCAGTATTTT. This encodes CASSSGRADTQYF.

The chain joins TRBV9 to TRBJ1-1; 9 nucleotides align to TRBD1. The CDR3 extends over 14 amino acids. J was trimmed by 6 bases and V by 4 bases; bases with no gene match: 7. In germline, CDR1 is SGDLS, CDR2 YYNGEE. CDR3 protein: CASSPVDRGSEAFF. The DNA for the CDR3 is TGTGCCAGCAGCCCTGTGGACAGGGGCTCTGAAGCTTTCTTT.

This clone was seen only once. The chain has TRBV5-1 and TRBJ2-1; D perhaps matches TRBD2 (6 bases). The germline gives CDR1 SGHRS, CDR2 YFSETQ. CDR3 length: 13 amino acids. The V end lost 4 bases, the J end lost 6 bases, and 11 bases lay between the germline ends. This CDR3 reads CASSHLTSNEQFF. The CDR3 DNA follows: TGCGCCAGCAGCCATCTGACTAGCAATGAGCAGTTCTTC.

The rearrangement links TRBV7-8 to TRBJ2-7; no firm D call. V lost 2 bases to trimming and J lost 0 bases, with 8 bases between them. This CDR3 region has 14 residues. The germline CDR1 and CDR2 sequences are SGHVS and FQNEAQ. The CDR3 bases are TGTGCCAGCAGCTTATCCTGGAGCTCCTACGAGCAGTACTTC. The encoded protein is CASSLSWSSYEQYF.

There are a few counts of this clone. The rearrangement joins TRBV11-2 to TRBJ1-2; D remains ambiguous. Germline loops: CDR1 SGHAT, CDR2 FQNNGV. The CDR3 is made up of 16 amino acids. Trimming removed 1 base from V and 0 bases from J, with 12 bases in between. The CDR3 sequence is CASSLVGRTANYGYTF. CDR3 nucleotide sequence: TGTGCCAGCAGCTTAGTAGGGCGGACTGCTAACTATGGCTACACCTTC.

This clone was detected a few times. This chain uses TRBV5-4 with TRBJ2-1; 13 bases map to TRBD2. Germline V CDR1 and CDR2: SGHNT, YYREEE (reference sequence). Unmatched junction bases numbered 5, after V lost 5 bases and J lost 3 bases. The CDR3 sequence is 16 residues long. CDR3: CASRAGTSGDYNEQFF. The CDR3 DNA is TGTGCCAGCAGGGCCGGGACTAGCGGGGACTACAATGAGCAGTTCTTC.

A note on this clone: This same CDR3 is encoded by further DNA sequences in the sample. The CDR3 is CASSLVLAGADTQYF. As DNA, the CDR3 is TGTGCCAGCAGCTTAGTTTTAGCGGGGGCAGATACGCAGTATTTT. This chain joins TRBV11-2 and TRBJ2-3; 9 bases are a match to TRBD2. J gave up 4 bases and V 1 base, and 3 bases lay outside the gene matches. CDR1 and CDR2 from the germline V gene are SGHAT and FQNNGV. The CDR3 is 15 residues long.

This clone occurred once. The chain recombines TRBV18 with TRBJ1-1; the D is unclear. There are 14 residues in the CDR3. The V end lost 1 base, the J end lost 0 bases, and 6 bases lay between the germline ends. CDR1 is KGHSH and CDR2 is LQKENI in the germline V gene. This CDR3 reads CASSPREVNTEAFF. The CDR3 DNA reads TGTGCCAGCTCACCACGGGAGGTGAACACTGAAGCTTTCTTT.

The chain recombines TRBV12-3 or TRBV12-4 with TRBJ2-7, with a possible D match to TRBD1 (5 bases). The length of the CDR3 is 13 residues. Trimming cost V 3 bases and J 8 bases, with 14 bases left between them. The CDR3 DNA reads as TGTGCCAGCAGTTTGGGGCCAGGGAAGAAGCAGTACTTC. It codes for CASSLGPGKKQYF.

The V and J genes are TRBV7-6 and TRBJ1-2; 9 bases match TRBD1. This CDR3 is 16 amino acids long. V trimming: 2 bases; J trimming: 8 bases; junction bases outside the gene matches: 12. The germline V gene has CDR1 SGHVS and CDR2 FNYEAQ. The CDR3 DNA reads as TGTGCCAGCAGCTTAACCGAAGGAACAGGGGGCATCGGCTACACCTTC. Protein product: CASSLTEGTGGIGYTF. Using reference TRBV7-6 and TRBJ1-2 for the parts outside the CDR3, the full variable domain is GAGVSQSPRYKVTKRGQDVALRCDPISGHVSLYWYRQALGQGPEFLTYFNYEAQQDKSGLPNDRFSAERPEGSISTLTIQRTEQRDSAMYRCASSLTEGTGGIGYTFGSGTRLTVV.

The chain couples TRBV27 to TRBJ2-7, with 12 nucleotides matching TRBD2. The CDR3 contains 16 residues. The junction had 4 bases not matched to a gene; V was cut back by 3 bases and J by 1 base. From germline, CDR1 is MNHEY and CDR2 SMNVEV (reference sequence). The CDR3 DNA reads as TGTGCCAGCAGTTTGTTGACTAGCGGGAGATCCTACGAGCAGTACTTC. Residues: CASSLLTSGRSYEQYF.

This chain connects TRBV20-1 to TRBJ1-1; D remains unclear. The CDR3 contains 13 residues. The V gene lost 3 bases and the J gene lost 3 bases, with 11 bases spanning the gap. The germline V gene has CDR1 DFQATT and CDR2 SNEGSKA (reference sequence). Written as DNA, the CDR3 is TGCAGTGCTAGTGAGCCCCCGGACACTGAAGCTTTCTTT. This codes for CSASEPPDTEAFF.

This clone was observed a single time. The V call is TRBV3-1 (or the pseudogene TRBV3-2), the J call TRBJ2-5; possible D gene TRBD2, 6 bases. The V end was cut by 4 bases, the J end by 1 base, with 7 bases between. The CDR3 length is 13 residues. Per germline, CDR1 LGHDT and CDR2 YNNKEL (reference sequence). The chain's CDR3 is CASSRDFQETQYF. CDR3 DNA sequence: TGTGCCAGCAGCCGGGACTTCCAAGAGACCCAGTACTTC.